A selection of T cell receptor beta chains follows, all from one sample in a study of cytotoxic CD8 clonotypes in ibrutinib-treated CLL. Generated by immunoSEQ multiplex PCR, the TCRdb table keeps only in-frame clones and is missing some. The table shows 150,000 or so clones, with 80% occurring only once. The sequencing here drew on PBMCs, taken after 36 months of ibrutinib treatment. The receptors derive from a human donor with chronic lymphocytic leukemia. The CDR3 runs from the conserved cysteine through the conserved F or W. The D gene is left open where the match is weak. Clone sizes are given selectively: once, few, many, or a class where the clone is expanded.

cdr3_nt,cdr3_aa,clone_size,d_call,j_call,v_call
TGTGCCAGCAGCGCGCCGGGCTCGGGGTACACTGAAGCTTTCTTT,CASSAPGSGYTEAFF,-,-,TRBJ1-1,TRBV5-4
TGTGCCACCAATGACCAGCCCCAGCATTTT,CATNDQPQHF,-,-,TRBJ1-5,TRBV28
TGTGCCAGCAGTGAATCCTACAGGTTTGGCTACACCTTC,CASSESYRFGYTF,-,-,TRBJ1-2,TRBV6-1
TGCGCCAGCAGCCAAGAACGGGGGCTTTTCGATCAGCCCCAGCATTTT,CASSQERGLFDQPQHF,-,-,TRBJ1-5,TRBV4-1
TGTGCCAGCAGTCCCCTGGAGCATAATTCACCCCTCCACTTT,CASSPLEHNSPLHF,-,-,TRBJ1-6,TRBV6-5
TGTGCCAGCAGCCTTATCACCCCTGGCTTGGGGTCTTATGGCTACACCTTC,CASSLITPGLGSYGYTF,-,-,TRBJ1-2,TRBV7-9
TGTGCCAGCAGCCAAACGCCTAGCACAGATACGCAGTATTTT,CASSQTPSTDTQYF,-,-,TRBJ2-3,TRBV9
TGTGCCAGCTCACCGGGACAGGCTAACTATGGCTACACCTTC,CASSPGQANYGYTF,-,TRBD1,TRBJ1-2,TRBV18
TGTGCCAGCAGTCCACAGGGGCAGGGAAGCTTGCAAAAACTGTTTTTT,CASSPQGQGSLQKLFF,-,TRBD1,TRBJ1-4,TRBV2
TGCGCCAGCAGCCCCGGACAGGGGGCCCCTGTCAGCTATGGCTACACCTTC,CASSPGQGAPVSYGYTF,-,TRBD1,TRBJ1-2,TRBV5-1
TGTGCCAGCAGGTTAACAGGGGGCGAGCAGTACTTC,CASRLTGGEQYF,-,TRBD1,TRBJ2-7,TRBV27
TGTGCCAGCTCACCGGGTCCCAGGGTCGACGAGCAGTACTTC,CASSPGPRVDEQYF,-,-,TRBJ2-7,TRBV18
TGTGCCAGCAGCGTAGAGCGGGAGGCACGCACAGATACGCAGTATTTT,CASSVEREARTDTQYF,-,TRBD2,TRBJ2-3,TRBV9
TGTGCCAGCAGTTTAACCCCCCCTGGCGCGGGACTTAGCTCCCAAGAGACCCAGTACTTC,CASSLTPPGAGLSSQETQYF,-,-,TRBJ2-5,TRBV27
TGTGCCAGCAGCAACTGGGACTCGGGCGGGGAGCTGTTTTTT,CASSNWDSGGELFF,-,-,TRBJ2-2,TRBV13
TGTGCCAGCAGACCCGACAGGCTTCGAGATGGCTACACCTTC,CASRPDRLRDGYTF,-,-,TRBJ1-2,TRBV6-5
TGTGCCAGCAGCGTTGATACGCAGTATTTT,CASSVDTQYF,-,-,TRBJ2-3,TRBV11-2
TGTGCCTGGAAGGAGGGTGGCTACACCTTC,CAWKEGGYTF,few,-,TRBJ1-2,TRBV30
TGTGCCAGCAGCTTGCCAGCCTACGAGCAGTACTTC,CASSLPAYEQYF,once,-,TRBJ2-7,TRBV5-6
TGTGCCAGCAGCTTAGAAAGCCACAATCAGCCCCAGCATTTT,CASSLESHNQPQHF,-,-,TRBJ1-5,TRBV7-9
TGCGCCAGCAGCCCATTTCAGACGGGCACAGATACGCAGTATTTT,CASSPFQTGTDTQYF,-,-,TRBJ2-3,TRBV5-1
TGTGCCAGCAGAGACCGGGACATCCTTCGGGAGACCCAGTACTTC,CASRDRDILRETQYF,-,-,TRBJ2-5,TRBV2
TGCGCCAGCAGGGAGACAGGGACTAGCACAGATACGCAGTATTTT,CASRETGTSTDTQYF,-,-,TRBJ2-3,TRBV5-1
TGTGCCAGCAGTTTAACTCCAAAGCTAAGGCAGTACTTC,CASSLTPKLRQYF,once,-,TRBJ2-7,TRBV27
TGTGCCAGCATGAGGGGACTAGCGGGAGTGCTCGGGGAGCTGTTTTTT,CASMRGLAGVLGELFF,-,TRBD2,TRBJ2-2,TRBV9
TGCGCCAGCAGCTTACCGGGACTAGCGGTTTCAGATACGCAGTATTTT,CASSLPGLAVSDTQYF,-,TRBD2,TRBJ2-3,TRBV5-1
TGTGCCAGCAGCGTAGAAGCAGGAAGCAATGAGCAGTTCTTC,CASSVEAGSNEQFF,-,-,TRBJ2-1,TRBV9
TGCGCCAGCAGCGGCGACAGTCGGCGTGACACCATATATTTT,CASSGDSRRDTIYF,-,-,TRBJ1-3,TRBV5-1
TGTGCCAGCAGAACTCTAGCGGCAGGCTCCTACGAGCAGTACTTC,CASRTLAAGSYEQYF,-,TRBD2,TRBJ2-7,TRBV6-5
TGTGCCTGGGTCCCCCATCTCTATGGCTACACCTTC,CAWVPHLYGYTF,-,-,TRBJ1-2,TRBV30
TGTGCCAGCAGCCTTAACAGGGCCCATTATGGCTACACCTTC,CASSLNRAHYGYTF,-,-,TRBJ1-2,TRBV13
TGTGCCAGTAGTACACCGGGACAGCTCTACGAGCAGTACTTC,CASSTPGQLYEQYF,-,TRBD1,TRBJ2-7,TRBV19
TGTGCCAGCCGGACGGGATTAGCCAAAAACATTCAGTACTTC,CASRTGLAKNIQYF,-,-,TRBJ2-4,TRBV6-9
TGTGCCAGCAGTTACGGGCAGGGGATAGAGACAGTTGGCTACACCTTC,CASSYGQGIETVGYTF,-,-,TRBJ1-2,TRBV6-5
TGTGCCAGCAGCTCTCGACGGAACTATGGCTACACCTTC,CASSSRRNYGYTF,-,-,TRBJ1-2,TRBV7-6
TGCGCCAGCAGAGACAGGGTCTACGAGCAGTACTTC,CASRDRVYEQYF,-,TRBD1,TRBJ2-7,TRBV5-1
TGTGCCAGCAGCACGGGACTAGCGGGAAACAATGAGCAGTTCTTC,CASSTGLAGNNEQFF,few,TRBD2,TRBJ2-1,TRBV6-5
TGTGCCTGGAGTTCGGACAGGGGGTTGAGCTCCTATAATTCACCCCTCCACTTT,CAWSSDRGLSSYNSPLHF,-,TRBD1,TRBJ1-6,TRBV30
TGTGCCAGCTCACCGGGCGGAACCTACGAGCAGTACTTC,CASSPGGTYEQYF,-,-,TRBJ2-7,TRBV18
TGCGCCAGCAGTCAACCCCGGGACAGGGGATGGCGTACCGGGGAGCTGTTTTTT,CASSQPRDRGWRTGELFF,-,TRBD1,TRBJ2-2,TRBV5-1
TGCAGCGTTGGACAAAGTGTCGGCCCCCGTACGCAGTATTTT,CSVGQSVGPRTQYF,once,-,TRBJ2-3,TRBV29-1
TGTGCCAGCCGCCCCGAGGGTAGGATTAACACTGAGCAGTTCTTC,CASRPEGRINTEQFF,-,-,TRBJ2-1,TRBV13
TGTGCCAGCAGCTCGTTCCCGGGGGGGGCAAATGAGCAGTTCTTC,CASSSFPGGANEQFF,-,TRBD2,TRBJ2-1,TRBV7-2